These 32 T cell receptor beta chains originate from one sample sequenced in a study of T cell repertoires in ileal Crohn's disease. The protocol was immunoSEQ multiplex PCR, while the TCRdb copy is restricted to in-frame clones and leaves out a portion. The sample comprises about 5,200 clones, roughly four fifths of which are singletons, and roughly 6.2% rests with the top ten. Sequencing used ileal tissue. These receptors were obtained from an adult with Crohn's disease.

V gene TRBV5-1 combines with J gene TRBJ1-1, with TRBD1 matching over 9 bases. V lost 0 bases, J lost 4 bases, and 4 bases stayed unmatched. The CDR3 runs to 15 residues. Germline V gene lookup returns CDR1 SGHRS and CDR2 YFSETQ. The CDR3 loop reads CASSLGDREGTEAFF. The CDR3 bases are TGCGCCAGCAGCTTGGGGGACAGGGAAGGCACTGAAGCTTTCTTT.

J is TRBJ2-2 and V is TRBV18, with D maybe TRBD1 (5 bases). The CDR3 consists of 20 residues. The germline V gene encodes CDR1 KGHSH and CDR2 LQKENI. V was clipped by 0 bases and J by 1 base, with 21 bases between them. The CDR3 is CASSPPAQYRQGQNTGELFF. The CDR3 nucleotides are TGTGCCAGCTCACCACCGGCGCAATACCGCCAGGGCCAGAACACCGGGGAGCTGTTTTTT.

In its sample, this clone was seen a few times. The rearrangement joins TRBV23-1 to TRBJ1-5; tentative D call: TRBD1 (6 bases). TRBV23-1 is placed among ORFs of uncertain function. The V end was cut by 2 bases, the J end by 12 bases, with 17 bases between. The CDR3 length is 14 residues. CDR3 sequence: CASSQQGQLHGQHF. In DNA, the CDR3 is TGCGCCAGCAGTCAACAGGGACAACTTCATGGCCAGCATTTT.

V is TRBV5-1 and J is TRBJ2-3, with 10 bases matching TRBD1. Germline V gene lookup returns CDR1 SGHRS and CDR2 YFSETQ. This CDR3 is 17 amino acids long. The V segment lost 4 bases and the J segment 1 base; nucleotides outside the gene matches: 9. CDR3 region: CASSTLAGTGGTDTQYF. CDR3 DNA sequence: TGCGCCAGCAGCACACTCGCCGGGACAGGGGGCACAGATACGCAGTATTTT.

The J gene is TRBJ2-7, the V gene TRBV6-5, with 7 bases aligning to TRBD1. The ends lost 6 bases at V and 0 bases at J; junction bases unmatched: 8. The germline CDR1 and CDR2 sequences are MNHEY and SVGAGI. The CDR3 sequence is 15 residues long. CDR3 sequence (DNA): TGTGCCAGCAGGTGGGACCAGGGGGTCTCCTACGAGCAGTACTTC. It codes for CASRWDQGVSYEQYF.

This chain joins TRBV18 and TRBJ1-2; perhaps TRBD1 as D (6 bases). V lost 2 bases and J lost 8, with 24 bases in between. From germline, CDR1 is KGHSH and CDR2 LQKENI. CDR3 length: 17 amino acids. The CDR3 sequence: CASSPSSPGTPSMGYTF. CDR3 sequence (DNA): TGTGCCAGCTCACCATCCTCGCCCGGGACACCAAGCATGGGCTACACCTTC.

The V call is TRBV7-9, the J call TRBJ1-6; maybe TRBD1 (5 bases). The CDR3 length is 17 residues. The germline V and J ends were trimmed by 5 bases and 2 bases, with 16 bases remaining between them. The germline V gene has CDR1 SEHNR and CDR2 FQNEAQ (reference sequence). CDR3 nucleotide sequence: TGTGCCAGCAGCCGAGGGGAGGGTGCCACCTATAATTCACCCCTCCACTTT. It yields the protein CASSRGEGATYNSPLHF.

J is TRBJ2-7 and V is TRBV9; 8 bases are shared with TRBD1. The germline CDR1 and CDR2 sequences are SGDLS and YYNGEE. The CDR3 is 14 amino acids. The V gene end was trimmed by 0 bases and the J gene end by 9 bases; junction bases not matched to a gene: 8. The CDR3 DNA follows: TGTGCCAGCAGCGTAGGGCAGGGGGCCACTTGGCAGTACTTC. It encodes CASSVGQGATWQYF.

Here the CDR3 DNA reads TGTGCCAGCAGCGTAGGGTACGGGAGGGAGACCCAGTACTTC. Translated, it gives CASSVGYGRETQYF. J is TRBJ2-5 and V is TRBV9; 7 nucleotides align to TRBD2. The J segment lost 5 bases and the V segment lost 0 bases, leaving 4 bases of the junction unmatched. Germline loops: CDR1 SGDLS, CDR2 YYNGEE. This CDR3 comprises 14 residues.

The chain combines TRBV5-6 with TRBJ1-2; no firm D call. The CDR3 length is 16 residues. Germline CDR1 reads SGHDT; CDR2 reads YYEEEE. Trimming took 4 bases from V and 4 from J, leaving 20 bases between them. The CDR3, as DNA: TGTGCCAGCAGCCCCAGGTGGAGGGAGGTTGGCTATGGCTACACCTTC. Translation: CASSPRWREVGYGYTF.

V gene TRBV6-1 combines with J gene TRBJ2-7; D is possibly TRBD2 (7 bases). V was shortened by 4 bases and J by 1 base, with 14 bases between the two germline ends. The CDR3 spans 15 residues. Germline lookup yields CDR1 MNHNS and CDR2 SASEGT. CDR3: CASSVVGGRSYEQYF. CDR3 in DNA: TGTGCCAGCAGTGTTGTGGGGGGGCGGTCCTACGAGCAGTACTTC.

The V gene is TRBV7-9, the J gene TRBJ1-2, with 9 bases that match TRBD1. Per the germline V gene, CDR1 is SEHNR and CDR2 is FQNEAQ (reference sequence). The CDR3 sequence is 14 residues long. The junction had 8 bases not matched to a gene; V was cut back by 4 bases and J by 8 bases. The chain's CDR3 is CASSSTGGADGYTF. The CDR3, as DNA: TGTGCCAGCAGCTCAACAGGGGGCGCAGACGGCTACACCTTC.

This chain's CDR3 is CASSSGLYNEQFF. The CDR3 coding sequence is TGTGCCAGCAGTTCGGGACTATACAATGAGCAGTTCTTC. V usage is TRBV27 and J usage is TRBJ2-1; 7 nucleotides align to TRBD2. The junction had 1 base not matched to a gene; V was cut back by 4 bases and J by 4 bases. CDR1 and CDR2 (germline): MNHEY, SMNVEV (reference sequence). CDR3 length: 13 amino acids.

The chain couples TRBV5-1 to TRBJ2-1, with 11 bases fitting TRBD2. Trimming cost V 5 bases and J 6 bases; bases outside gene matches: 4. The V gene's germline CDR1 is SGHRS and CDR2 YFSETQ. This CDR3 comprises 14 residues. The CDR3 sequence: CASSRTSGSNEQFF. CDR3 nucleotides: TGCGCCAGCAGTCGGACTAGCGGGTCCAATGAGCAGTTCTTC.

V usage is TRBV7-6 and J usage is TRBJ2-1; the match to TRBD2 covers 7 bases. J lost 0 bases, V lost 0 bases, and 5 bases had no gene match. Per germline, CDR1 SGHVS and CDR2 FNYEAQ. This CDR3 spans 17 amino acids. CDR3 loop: CASSLASGGSSYNEQFF. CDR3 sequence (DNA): TGTGCCAGCAGCTTAGCGTCGGGCGGGAGCTCCTACAATGAGCAGTTCTTC. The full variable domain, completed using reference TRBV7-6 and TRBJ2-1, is GAGVSQSPRYKVTKRGQDVALRCDPISGHVSLYWYRQALGQGPEFLTYFNYEAQQDKSGLPNDRFSAERPEGSISTLTIQRTEQRDSAMYRCASSLASGGSSYNEQFFGPGTRLTVL.

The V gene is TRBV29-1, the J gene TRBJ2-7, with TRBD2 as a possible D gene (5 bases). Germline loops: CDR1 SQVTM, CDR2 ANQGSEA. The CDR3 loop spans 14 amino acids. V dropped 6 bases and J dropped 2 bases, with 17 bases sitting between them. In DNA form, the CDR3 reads TGCAGCGTCCCTGAAGGAGGCTCAACCTACGAGCAGTACTTC. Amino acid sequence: CSVPEGGSTYEQYF.

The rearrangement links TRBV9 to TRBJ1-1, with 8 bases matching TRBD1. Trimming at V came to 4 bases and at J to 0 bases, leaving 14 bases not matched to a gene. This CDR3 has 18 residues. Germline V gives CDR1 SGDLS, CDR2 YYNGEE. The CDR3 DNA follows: TGTGCCAGCAGCATTGGGACAGGAGCTAGGACCATGAACACTGAAGCTTTCTTT. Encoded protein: CASSIGTGARTMNTEAFF.

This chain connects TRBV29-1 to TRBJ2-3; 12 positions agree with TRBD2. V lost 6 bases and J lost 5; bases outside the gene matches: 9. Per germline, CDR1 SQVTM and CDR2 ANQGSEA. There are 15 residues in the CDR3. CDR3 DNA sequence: TGCAGCGTCGCCCCTAGCGGGAGGGCCGGAGATACGCAGTATTTT. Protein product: CSVAPSGRAGDTQYF.

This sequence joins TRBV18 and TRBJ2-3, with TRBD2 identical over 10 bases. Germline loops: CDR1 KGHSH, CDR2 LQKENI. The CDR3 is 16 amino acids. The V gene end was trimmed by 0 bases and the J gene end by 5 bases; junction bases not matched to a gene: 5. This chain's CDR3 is CASSPPGLASVDTQYF. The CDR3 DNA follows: TGTGCCAGCTCACCACCGGGACTAGCGTCGGTAGATACGCAGTATTTT.

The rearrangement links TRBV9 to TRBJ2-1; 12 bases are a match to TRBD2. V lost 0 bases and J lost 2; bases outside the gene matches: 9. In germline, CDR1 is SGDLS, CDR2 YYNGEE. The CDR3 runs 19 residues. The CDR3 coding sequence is TGTGCCAGCAGCGTAGCCGCTAGCGGGAGGGCCCGCGCCTACAATGAGCAGTTCTTC. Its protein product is CASSVAASGRARAYNEQFF.

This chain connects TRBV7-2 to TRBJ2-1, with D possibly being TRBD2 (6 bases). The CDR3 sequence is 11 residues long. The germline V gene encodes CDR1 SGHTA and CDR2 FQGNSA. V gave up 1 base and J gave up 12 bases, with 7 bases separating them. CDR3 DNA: TGTGCCAGCAGCTTAGGACTAGTGCAGTTCTTC. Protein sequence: CASSLGLVQFF.

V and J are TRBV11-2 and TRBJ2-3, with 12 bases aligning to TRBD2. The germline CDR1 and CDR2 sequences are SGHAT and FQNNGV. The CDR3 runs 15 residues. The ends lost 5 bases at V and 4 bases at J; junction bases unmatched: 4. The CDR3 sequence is CASSVTSGGPDTQYF. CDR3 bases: TGTGCCAGCAGCGTTACTAGCGGGGGGCCAGATACGCAGTATTTT.

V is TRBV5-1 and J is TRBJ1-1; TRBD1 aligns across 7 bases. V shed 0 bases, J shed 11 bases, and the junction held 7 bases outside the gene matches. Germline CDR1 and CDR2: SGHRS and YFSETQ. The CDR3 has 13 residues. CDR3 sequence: CASSLGQGLSAFF. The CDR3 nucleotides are TGCGCCAGCAGCTTGGGACAGGGTTTGTCGGCTTTCTTT.

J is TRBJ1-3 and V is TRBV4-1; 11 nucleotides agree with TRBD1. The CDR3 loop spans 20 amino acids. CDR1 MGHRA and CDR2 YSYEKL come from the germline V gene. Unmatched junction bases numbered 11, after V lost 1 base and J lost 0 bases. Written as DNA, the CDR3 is TGCGCCAGCAGCCAAGTGGAGCAGGGACAGGGGGGTCACTCTGGAAACACCATATATTTT. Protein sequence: CASSQVEQGQGGHSGNTIYF.

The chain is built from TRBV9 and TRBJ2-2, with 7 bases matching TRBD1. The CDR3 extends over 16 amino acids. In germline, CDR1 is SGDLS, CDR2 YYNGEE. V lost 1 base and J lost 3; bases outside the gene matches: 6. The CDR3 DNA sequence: TGTGCCAGCAGCGTACTTACAGGGGTGGACACCGGGGAGCTGTTTTTT. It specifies CASSVLTGVDTGELFF.

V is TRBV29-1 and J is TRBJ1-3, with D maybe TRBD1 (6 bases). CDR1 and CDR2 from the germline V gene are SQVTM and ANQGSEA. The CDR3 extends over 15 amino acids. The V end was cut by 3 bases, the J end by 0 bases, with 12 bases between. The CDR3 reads CSVDDRHVSGNTIYF. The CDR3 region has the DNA TGCAGCGTTGACGACAGGCACGTCTCTGGAAACACCATATATTTT.

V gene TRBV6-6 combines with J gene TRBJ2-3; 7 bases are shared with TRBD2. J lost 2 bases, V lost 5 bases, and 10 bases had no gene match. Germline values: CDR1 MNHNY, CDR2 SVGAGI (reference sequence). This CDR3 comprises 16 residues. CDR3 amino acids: CASSQTRGVVTDTQYF. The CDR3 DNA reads TGTGCCAGCAGTCAAACCCGGGGGGTGGTCACAGATACGCAGTATTTT.

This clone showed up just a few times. The chain's CDR3 is CASSKTPGLAGAADTQYF. The CDR3 region has the DNA TGCGCCAGCAGCAAGACACCGGGACTAGCGGGCGCCGCAGATACGCAGTATTTT. The chain links TRBV5-1 to TRBJ2-3, with 12 bases that match TRBD2. Germline CDR1 is SGHRS and CDR2 is YFSETQ. The CDR3 is 18 amino acids. J gave up 4 bases and V 4 bases, and 13 bases lay outside the gene matches.

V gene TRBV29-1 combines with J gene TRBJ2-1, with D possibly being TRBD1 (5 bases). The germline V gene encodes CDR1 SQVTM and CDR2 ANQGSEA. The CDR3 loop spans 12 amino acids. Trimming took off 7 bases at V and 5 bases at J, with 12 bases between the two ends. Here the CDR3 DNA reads TGCAGCGAAACCGACAGACACAATGAGCAGTTCTTC. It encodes CSETDRHNEQFF.

DNA for the CDR3: TGTGCCAGCAGCAAAGCACAGGCGGACACCGGGGAGCTGTTTTTT. This encodes CASSKAQADTGELFF. The rearrangement joins TRBV7-6 to TRBJ2-2, with a weak D call TRBD1 (5 bases). CDR1 is SGHVS, CDR2 FNYEAQ, per germline. The CDR3 is 15 residues long. Trimming took off 5 bases at V and 3 bases at J, with 13 bases between the two ends.

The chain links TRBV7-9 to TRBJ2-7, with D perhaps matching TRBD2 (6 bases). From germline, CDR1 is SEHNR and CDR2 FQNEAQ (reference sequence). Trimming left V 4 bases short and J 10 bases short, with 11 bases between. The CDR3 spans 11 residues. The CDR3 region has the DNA TGTGCCAGCAGCTCCACCGGGACTCAGTACTTC. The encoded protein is CASSSTGTQYF.

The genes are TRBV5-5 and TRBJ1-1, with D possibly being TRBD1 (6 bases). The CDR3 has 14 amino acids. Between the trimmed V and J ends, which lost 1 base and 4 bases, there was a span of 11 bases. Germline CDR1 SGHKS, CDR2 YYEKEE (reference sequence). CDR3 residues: CASSLSGRGTEAFF. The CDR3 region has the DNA TGTGCCAGCAGCTTGAGCGGCAGGGGCACTGAAGCTTTCTTT.